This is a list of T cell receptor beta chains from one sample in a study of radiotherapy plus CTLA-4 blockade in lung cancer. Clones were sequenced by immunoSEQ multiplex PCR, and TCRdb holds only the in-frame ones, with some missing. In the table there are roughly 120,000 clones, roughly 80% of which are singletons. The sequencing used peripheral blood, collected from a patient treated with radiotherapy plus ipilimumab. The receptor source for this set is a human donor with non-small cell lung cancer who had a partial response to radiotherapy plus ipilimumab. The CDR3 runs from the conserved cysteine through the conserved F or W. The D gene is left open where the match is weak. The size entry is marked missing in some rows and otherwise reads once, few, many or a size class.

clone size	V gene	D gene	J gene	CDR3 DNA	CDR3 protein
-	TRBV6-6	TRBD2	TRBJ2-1	TGTGCCAGCACCGGGACTAGCGGGATAAATGAGCAGTTCTTC	CASTGTSGINEQFF
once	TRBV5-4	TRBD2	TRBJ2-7	TGTGCCAGCAGCTCCCGACTAGCGGGAGACGAGCAGTACTTC	CASSSRLAGDEQYF
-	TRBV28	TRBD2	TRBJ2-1	TGTGCCAGCAGTACTGGACTAGCGGGAGCTCAAGAGCAGTTCTTC	CASSTGLAGAQEQFF
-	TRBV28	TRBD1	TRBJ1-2	TGTGCCAGCAGTTCATCAGGACAGGGTGACTATGGCTACACCTTC	CASSSSGQGDYGYTF
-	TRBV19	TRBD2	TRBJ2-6	TGTGCCAGTACCCCAGCGGGAACTTCCTCTGGGGCCAACGTCCTGACTTTC	CASTPAGTSSGANVLTF
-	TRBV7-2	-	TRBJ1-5	TGTGCCAGCAGTCCAGGGGCAGATCAGCCCCAGCATTTT	CASSPGADQPQHF
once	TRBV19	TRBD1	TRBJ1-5	TGTGCCAGTAGTACCCCGACAGGGGGCCTCCATTTT	CASSTPTGGLHF
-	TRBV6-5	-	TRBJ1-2	TGTGCCAGCAGTCAGTCGGGGACTTGGGGCTACACCTTC	CASSQSGTWGYTF
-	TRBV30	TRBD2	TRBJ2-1	TGTGCCTGGAGTATCGGACTAGCGCCCAACAATGAGCAGTTCTTC	CAWSIGLAPNNEQFF
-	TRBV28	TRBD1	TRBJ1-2	TGTGCCAGCGGGGCCAGGGGGTATGGCTACACCTTC	CASGARGYGYTF
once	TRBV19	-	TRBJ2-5	TGTGCCAGTAGTATGAACGCGGGGAAAGAGACCCAGTACTTC	CASSMNAGKETQYF
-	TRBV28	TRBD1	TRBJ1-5	TGTGCCAGCAGTTCTGGACAGGGGAATCAGCCCCAGCATTTT	CASSSGQGNQPQHF
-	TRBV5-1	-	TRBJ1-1	TGCGCCAGCAGTCTAGCGGCAGGGGAGCCTGAAGCTTTCTTT	CASSLAAGEPEAFF
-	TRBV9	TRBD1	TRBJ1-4	TGTGCCAGCAGCGACACAGGGGGCGGTGAAAAACTGTTTTTT	CASSDTGGGEKLFF
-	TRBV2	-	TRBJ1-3	TGTGCCAGCAAGATTCAGTCCTCTGGAAACACCATATATTTT	CASKIQSSGNTIYF
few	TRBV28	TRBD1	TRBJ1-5	TGTGCCAGCAGTTTACCAGGACAGGGCAATCAGCCCCAGCATTTT	CASSLPGQGNQPQHF
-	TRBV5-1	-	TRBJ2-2	TGCGCCAGCAGCTTTACGGGGACCGGGGAGCTGTTTTTT	CASSFTGTGELFF
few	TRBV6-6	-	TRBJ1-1	TGTGCCAGCAGTTACTCGGCAGGTAGTAGCACTGAAGCTTTCTTT	CASSYSAGSSTEAFF
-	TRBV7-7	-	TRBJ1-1	TGTGCTAGCAGCCCCCCCCGGGATGGCACTGAAGCTTTCTTT	CASSPPRDGTEAFF
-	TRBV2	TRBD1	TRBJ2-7	TGTGCCAGCAGCCAGGGACAGGGACCCTACGAGCAGTACTTC	CASSQGQGPYEQYF
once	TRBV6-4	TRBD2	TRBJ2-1	TGTGCCAGCAGTGTGGGACTAGCCTTTGGGAATGAGCAGTTCTTC	CASSVGLAFGNEQFF
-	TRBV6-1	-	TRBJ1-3	TGTGCCAGCGCTACCAGCGGGGCTGGAAACACCATATATTTT	CASATSGAGNTIYF
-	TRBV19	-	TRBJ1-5	TGTGCCAGTGGGGTGGGGACTTTCAATCAGCCCCAGCATTTT	CASGVGTFNQPQHF
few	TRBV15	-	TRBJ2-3	TGTGCCACCGCCCGGACGGGAGAGTTTTCAGATACGCAGTATTTT	CATARTGEFSDTQYF
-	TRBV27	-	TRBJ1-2	TGTGCCAGCAGTTTACGGTCTAACTATGGCTACACCTTC	CASSLRSNYGYTF
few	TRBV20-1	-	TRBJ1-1	TGCAGTGCTTACAGGGTTCTGGCTTTCTTT	CSAYRVLAFF
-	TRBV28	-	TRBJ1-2	TGTGCCAGCAGTACCACTGGGGGGGGGCGCTATGGCTACACCTTC	CASSTTGGGRYGYTF
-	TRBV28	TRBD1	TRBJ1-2	TGTGCCAGCAGTATTAACAGGGGAATTAACTATGGCTACACCTTC	CASSINRGINYGYTF
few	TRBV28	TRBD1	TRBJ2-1	TGTGCCAGCAGTGGACAGGGAATCTCCTACAATGAGCAGTTCTTC	CASSGQGISYNEQFF
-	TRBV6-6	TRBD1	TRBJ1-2	TGTGCCAGCAGGCGACAGGGGGGATATGGCTACACCTTC	CASRRQGGYGYTF